The rows below give T cell receptor beta chains drawn from one sample of a study of Graves' ophthalmopathy and Graves' hyperthyroidism. Using its own MiXCR run on the multiplex PCR reads, TCRdb lists one record per CDR3 protein. The sample contains around 1.1 million distinct CDR3 sequences, less than 45% of which appear only once. The sequenced sample consisted of peripheral blood or thyroid tissue (not recorded which). The receptors here all came from an adult man with Graves' hyperthyroidism. Each CDR3 is given with its conserved first and last residue. D genes are given only for firm matches. Size values are once, few and many counts, or a class for expanded clones, and some rows have none.

j_call clone_size v_call d_call cdr3_nt cdr3_aa
TRBJ1-1 few TRBV4-1 NA TGCGCCAGCAGCCAAGATCCGGCCATAATGAACACTGAAGCTTTCTTT CASSQDPAIMNTEAFF
TRBJ2-5 NA TRBV20-1 NA TGCAGTGCTAGAGGTTTAGGGACCGCCGGAGAGACCCAGTACTTC CSARGLGTAGETQYF
TRBJ2-5 NA TRBV7-9 TRBD1 TGTGCCAGCAGCCCAGGGGACAGGGTTGGGGAGACCCAGTACTTC CASSPGDRVGETQYF
TRBJ1-3 many TRBV29-1 NA TGCAGCGTTGCCGGGGGGCCTAGTGGAAACACCATATATTTT CSVAGGPSGNTIYF
TRBJ2-6 many TRBV9 NA TGTGCCAGTAGGATAAGGGCCTCTGGGGCCAACGTCCTGACTTTC CASRIRASGANVLTF
TRBJ2-7 many TRBV29-1 TRBD1 TGCAGTGCTGGACAGGGTTACGAGCAGTACTTC CSAGQGYEQYF
TRBJ1-2 NA TRBV10-2 NA TGTGCCAGCAGCCCCGGGGCGGGCGAGTATGGCTACACCTTC CASSPGAGEYGYTF
TRBJ2-3 few TRBV5-1 NA TGCGCCAGCAGCGAGTCCGATACGCAGTATTTT CASSESDTQYF
TRBJ2-7 once TRBV6-2/TRBV6-3 NA TGTGCCAGCAGTTACTCCCCAAAAAGTCTAACCTACGAGCAGTACTTC CASSYSPKSLTYEQYF
TRBJ1-1 few TRBV12-5 NA TGTGCTAGTGGTTTGGGGGCCGGGACAAGGGTATTTGAAGCTTTCTTT CASGLGAGTRVFEAFF
TRBJ2-5 NA TRBV29-1 NA TGCAGCGTTGCAGGAAAGGACACGTTTGGGACCCAGTACTTC CSVAGKDTFGTQYF
TRBJ2-5 many TRBV24-1 NA TGTGCCACCAGTGCAAGGAGGGGCCAGACCCAGTACTTC CATSARRGQTQYF
TRBJ2-7 many TRBV7-9 TRBD1 TGTGCCAGCAGCTTAGTAGGGGGACAGGGTTTATACGAGCAGTACTTC CASSLVGGQGLYEQYF
TRBJ1-2 few TRBV20-1 NA TGCAGTGCGCCTGATAGGCTAAACTATGGCTACACCTTC CSAPDRLNYGYTF
TRBJ1-1 few TRBV7-9 NA TGTGCCAGCAGCCGCATCCTTGGGACCTACACTGAAGCTTTCTTT CASSRILGTYTEAFF
TRBJ1-3 NA TRBV6-2/TRBV6-3 NA TGTGCCAGCAGTTACCGGCGGATGAGCTCTGGAAACACCATATATTTT CASSYRRMSSGNTIYF
TRBJ2-7 few TRBV14 TRBD1 TGTGCCAGCAGCCAAACCGGACAGGGATGGGGCTACGAGCAGTACTTC CASSQTGQGWGYEQYF
TRBJ1-6 NA TRBV20-1 NA TGCAGTGCCGGACTAGATTCACCCCTCCACTTT CSAGLDSPLHF